This T cell receptor beta chain was found in a study of blood T cell repertoires in COVID-19. In the authors' methods: How many nucleated cells were present was estimated from reference gene primer amplification. The data were produced by immunoSEQ multiplex PCR, yet TCRdb's version contains in-frame clones alone and is incomplete. That table is the source of V, J and clone size, and D and trimming were worked out from the DNA. The sample lists around 250,000 clones, more than 75% occurring once. CDR1 is SGHVS and CDR2 is FQNEAQ in the germline V gene. This CDR3 contains 15 residues. Trimming removed 0 bases from V and 1 base from J, with 4 bases in between.

The receptor was isolated from a woman older than 75 with COVID-19, enrolled during active disease. The chain uses TRBV7-8 and TRBJ2-6; no reliable D call. The sample taken for sequencing was peripheral blood. CDR3 residues: CASSLAPSGANVLTF. DNA of the CDR3: TGTGCCAGCAGCTTAGCCCCATCTGGGGCCAACGTCCTGACTTTC.